This TCR beta chain was captured in a study of Ad26.COV2.S vaccination and SARS-CoV-2 variants. The protocol was immunoSEQ multiplex PCR, while the TCRdb copy is restricted to in-frame clones and leaves out a portion. This table has over 130,000 clones, 86% appearing once. Study results and limitations: Spike-specific TCR breadth was greater in vaccine than placebo recipients.

In this sample, this clone turned up once. Its antigen is currently unknown. The CDR3 covers 14 residues. Trimming took 2 bases from V and 5 from J; bases not matched to a gene: 6. Germline lookup yields CDR1 SNHLY and CDR2 FYNNEI. This specimen consisted of peripheral blood, obtained after recovery from COVID-19. V is TRBV2 and J is TRBJ2-7, with 7 bases fitting TRBD1. The clonotype comes from a human donor who had recovered from COVID-19. The CDR3 reads CASSEREGAHEQYF. In DNA, the CDR3 is TGTGCCAGCAGTGAACGCGAGGGGGCCCACGAGCAGTACTTC.